This T cell receptor beta chain originates from a study of response to subunit inactivated influenza vaccine. CDR3 length: 14 amino acids. Germline CDR1 and CDR2: SEHNR and FQNEAQ (reference sequence). The V and J ends lost 7 bases and 2 bases respectively, with 15 bases between them. This clonotype has more than one count but fewer than ten. MiXCR, run by TCRdb on the RT-PCR reads, gives a single entry per CDR3 protein. The sample records around 580,000 distinct CDR3 sequences, about 10% being singletons. Sequenced here: PBMCs from blood, sampled on the day of vaccination. This rearrangement joins TRBV7-9 to TRBJ2-7; D is perhaps TRBD2 (6 bases). The receptor comes from a man aged 45 to 65 who received an inactivated influenza vaccine. The CDR3 sequence: CASTISGPTYEQYF. For the CDR3, the DNA is TGTGCCAGCACCATTAGCGGCCCCACCTACGAGCAGTACTTC.